Sequencing of this T cell receptor beta chain was carried out in a study of blood T cell repertoires in COVID-19. In the study overall: The United States, Italy and Spain provided the acute and convalescent COVID-19 samples. The analysed material was cDNA or gDNA that came from T cells, B-cell-depleted T cells, or PBMCs.

From germline, CDR1 is KGHSH and CDR2 LQKENI. Trimming shortened V by 6 bases and J by 4 bases, and 16 bases separated the two germline ends. The CDR3 sequence is 15 residues long. TCRdb keeps only in-frame clones here, not all; method: immunoSEQ multiplex PCR. The table shows approximately 470,000 clones, with 75% to 90% occurring only once. This sequence was found in a woman aged 18-29 years who had recovered from COVID-19. The specimen was PBMCs or T cells enriched from blood (not recorded which). The chain recombines TRBV18 with TRBJ1-5, with a possible D match to TRBD1 (5 bases). The CDR3 region has the DNA TGTGCCAGCTCGGACACGGTCTACCCGAATCAGCCCCAGCATTTT. It yields the protein CASSDTVYPNQPQHF.